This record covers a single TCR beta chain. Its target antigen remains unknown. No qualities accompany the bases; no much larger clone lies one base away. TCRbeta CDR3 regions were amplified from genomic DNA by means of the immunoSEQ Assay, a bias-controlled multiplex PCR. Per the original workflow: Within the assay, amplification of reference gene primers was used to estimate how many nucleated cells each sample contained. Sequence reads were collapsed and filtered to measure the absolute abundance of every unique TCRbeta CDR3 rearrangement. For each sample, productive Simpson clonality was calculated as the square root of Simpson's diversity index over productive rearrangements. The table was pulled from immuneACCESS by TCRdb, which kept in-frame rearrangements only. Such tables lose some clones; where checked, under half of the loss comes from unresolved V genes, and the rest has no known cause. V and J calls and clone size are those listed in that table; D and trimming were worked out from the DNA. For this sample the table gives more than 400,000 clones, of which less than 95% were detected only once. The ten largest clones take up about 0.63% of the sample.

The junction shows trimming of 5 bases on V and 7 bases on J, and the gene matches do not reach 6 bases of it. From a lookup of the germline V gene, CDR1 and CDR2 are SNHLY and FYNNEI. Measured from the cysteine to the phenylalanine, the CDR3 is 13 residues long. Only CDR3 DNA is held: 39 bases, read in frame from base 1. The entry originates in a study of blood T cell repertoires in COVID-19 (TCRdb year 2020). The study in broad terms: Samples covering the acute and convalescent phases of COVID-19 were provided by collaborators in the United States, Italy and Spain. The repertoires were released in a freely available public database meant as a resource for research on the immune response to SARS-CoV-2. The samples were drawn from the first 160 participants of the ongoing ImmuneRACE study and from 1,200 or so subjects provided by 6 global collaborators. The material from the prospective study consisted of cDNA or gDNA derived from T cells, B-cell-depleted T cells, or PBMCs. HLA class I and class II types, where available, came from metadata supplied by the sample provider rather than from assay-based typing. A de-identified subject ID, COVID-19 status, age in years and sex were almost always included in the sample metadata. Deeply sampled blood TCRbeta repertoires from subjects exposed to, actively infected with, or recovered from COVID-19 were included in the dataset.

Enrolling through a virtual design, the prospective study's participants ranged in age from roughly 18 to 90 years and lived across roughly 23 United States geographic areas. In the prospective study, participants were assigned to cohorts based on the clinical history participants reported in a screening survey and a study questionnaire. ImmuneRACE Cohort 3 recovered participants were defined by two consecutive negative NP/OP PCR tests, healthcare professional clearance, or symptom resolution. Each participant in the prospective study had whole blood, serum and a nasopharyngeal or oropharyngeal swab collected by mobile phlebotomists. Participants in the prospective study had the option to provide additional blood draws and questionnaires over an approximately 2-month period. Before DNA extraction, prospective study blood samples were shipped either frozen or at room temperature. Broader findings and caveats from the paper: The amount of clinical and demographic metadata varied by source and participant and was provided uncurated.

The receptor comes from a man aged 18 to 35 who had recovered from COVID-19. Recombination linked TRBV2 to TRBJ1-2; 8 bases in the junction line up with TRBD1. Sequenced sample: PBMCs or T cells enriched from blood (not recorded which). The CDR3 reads CASSTLRGLGYTF. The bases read TGTGCCAGCAGTACCCTCAGGGGGCTTGGCTACACCTTC.